Shown below are 17 T cell receptor beta chains from a single sample sequenced in a study of shared clonotypes between healthy human individuals. Only in-frame clones appear in the TCRdb table, and some are missing; sequencing was by immunoSEQ multiplex PCR. The data show around 700,000 clones, around 67% seen once. The sequenced sample consisted of memory CD4+ T cells sorted from blood. The subset: CD45RA-negative fraction. These receptors all stem from a woman in her thirties in good health.

In DNA form, the CDR3 reads TGTGCCAGCAGTTACAACGTTTACACCTACGAGCAGTACTTC. This translates into CASSYNVYTYEQYF. This chain links TRBV6-5 with TRBJ2-7; D is unresolved. The CDR3 is made up of 14 amino acids. V gave up 2 bases and J gave up 2 bases, with 10 bases separating them. CDR1 and CDR2 (germline): MNHEY, SVGAGI.

The V gene is TRBV25-1, the J gene TRBJ1-5; D unresolved. Between the trimmed V and J ends, which lost 2 bases and 2 bases, there was a span of 7 bases. Germline CDR1 and CDR2: MGHDK and SYGVNS. This CDR3 spans 14 amino acids. The CDR3 sequence: CASSEGRGNQPQHF. In DNA form, the CDR3 reads TGTGCCAGCAGTGAAGGGAGGGGCAATCAGCCCCAGCATTTT. Full variable domain (remainder filled in from reference TRBV25-1 and TRBJ1-5): EADIYQTPRYLVIGTGKKITLECSQTMGHDKMYWYQQDPGMELHLIHYSYGVNSTEKGDLSSESTVSRIRTEHFPLTLESARPSHTSQYLCASSEGRGNQPQHFGDGTRLSIL.

Turning to this clone: One base away lies a much larger clone, so this may be a sequencing read error. The same CDR3 arises from other DNA sequences in this sample as well. The chain combines TRBV7-9 with TRBJ2-7; 7 bases fit TRBD1. The CDR3 length is 13 residues. CDR1 and CDR2 from the germline V gene are SEHNR and FQNEAQ (reference sequence). V shed 3 bases and J 3 bases; nucleotides not matched to a gene: 2. The CDR3 region is CASSLAGGYEQYF. Written as DNA, the CDR3 is TGTGCCAGCAGCTTGGCAGGGGGCTACGAGCAGTACTTC.

The chain recombines TRBV27 with TRBJ1-2, with 11 bases aligning to TRBD1. Losses at the gene ends were 11 bases for V and 1 base for J; bases not matched to a gene: 9. The CDR3 is 15 residues long. In germline, CDR1 is MNHEY, CDR2 SMNVEV (reference sequence). The CDR3 loop reads CAGPGQGAFNYGYTF. Written as DNA, the CDR3 is TGTGCCGGCCCCGGACAGGGGGCATTTAACTATGGCTACACCTTC.

Here the CDR3 DNA reads TGTGCCAGCACCTCAAGTGGGACTAGCGGGAACAACGTCCTGCATGAGCAGTTCTTC. Translated, it gives CASTSSGTSGNNVLHEQFF. The chain has TRBV9 and TRBJ2-1; 13 positions agree with TRBD2. The trim removed 6 bases at V and 8 bases at J, leaving 20 bases unmatched. The CDR3 is 19 residues long. Germline V CDR1 and CDR2: SGDLS, YYNGEE. Full variable domain (missing parts from reference TRBV9 and TRBJ2-1): DSGVTQTPKHLITATGQRVTLRCSPRSGDLSVYWYQQSLDQGLQFLIQYYNGEERAKGNILERFSAQQFPDLHSELNLSSLELGDSALYFCASTSSGTSGNNVLHEQFFGPGTRLTVL.

The CDR3 DNA reads as TGTGCCAGTAGTAAAGACTCGGGACGGTTGTATGGCTACACCTTC. Translating it yields CASSKDSGRLYGYTF. The rearrangement uses TRBV19 and TRBJ1-2; D is possibly TRBD1 (5 bases). The CDR3 runs 15 residues. V shed 4 bases and J shed 5 bases, with 17 bases lying between them. Germline V gene data show CDR1 as LNHDA and CDR2 as SQIVND (reference sequence).

The chain couples TRBV5-1 to TRBJ2-1, with 8 bases aligning to TRBD2. CDR3 length equals 17 residues. V lost 2 bases to trimming and J lost 6 bases; unmatched junction nucleotides: 13. CDR1 is SGHRS and CDR2 is YFSETQ in the germline V gene. The CDR3 nucleotides are TGCGCCAGCAGCTTAATAGCGCTTCTAGCGGGTGGCAATGAGCAGTTCTTC. Translation: CASSLIALLAGGNEQFF.

The chain recombines TRBV19 with TRBJ2-7; D is possibly TRBD1 or TRBD2 (7 bases each). CDR1 LNHDA and CDR2 SQIVND come from the germline V gene (reference sequence). Trimming stripped 1 base from V and 2 bases from J, with 15 bases between. The CDR3 contains 16 residues. CDR3 sequence reads: CASSIGARGGPYEQYF. The CDR3 DNA reads as TGTGCCAGTAGTATAGGAGCCAGGGGGGGCCCCTACGAGCAGTACTTC. Complete variable domain (other parts from reference TRBV19 and TRBJ2-7): DGGITQSPKYLFRKEGQNVTLSCEQNLNHDAMYWYRQDPGQGLRLIYYSQIVNDFQKGDIAEGYSVSREKKESFPLTVTSAQKNPTAFYLCASSIGARGGPYEQYFGPGTRLTVT.

This chain links TRBV5-1 with TRBJ1-4, with unresolved D. Germline V gives CDR1 SGHRS, CDR2 YFSETQ. The CDR3 covers 14 residues. Trimming stripped 4 bases from V and 0 bases from J, with 7 bases between. CDR3 loop: CASSRVATNEKLFF. In nucleotides, the CDR3 is TGCGCCAGCAGCAGGGTCGCAACTAATGAAAAACTGTTTTTT.

The V and J genes are TRBV5-1 and TRBJ1-2, with D uncertain. Germline V lookup: CDR1 SGHRS, CDR2 YFSETQ. The CDR3 length is 12 residues. V was shortened by 3 bases and J by 7 bases, with 10 bases between the two germline ends. The CDR3 DNA is TGCGCCAGCAGCTCTGACCGGACTGGCTACACCTTC. Amino acids: CASSSDRTGYTF.

This clone was counted at least ten times. Written as DNA, the CDR3 is TGTGCCAGCTCCACGACAGGGAACTTCTACAATGAGCAGTTCTTC. This translates into CASSTTGNFYNEQFF. The V gene is TRBV18, the J gene TRBJ2-1; 7 nucleotides agree with TRBD1. J lost 3 bases, V lost 6 bases, and 8 bases had no gene match. From germline, CDR1 is KGHSH and CDR2 LQKENI. CDR3 length equals 15 residues.

The V call is TRBV7-6, the J call TRBJ1-2, with 7 bases aligning to TRBD1. The CDR3 sequence is 16 residues long. Trimming took 5 bases from V and 2 from J; bases not matched to a gene: 11. Looked up from germline, CDR1 is SGHVS and CDR2 is FNYEAQ. CDR3 in amino acids: CASSRNTGVQNYGYTF. In DNA form, the CDR3 reads TGTGCCAGCAGCCGAAACACAGGGGTTCAGAACTATGGCTACACCTTC.

The chain couples TRBV5-1 to TRBJ2-3; TRBD2 matches at 7 bases. CDR1 is SGHRS and CDR2 is YFSETQ in the germline V gene. The CDR3 is made up of 14 amino acids. J lost 2 bases, V lost 1 base, and 1 base had no gene match. Written as DNA, the CDR3 is TGCGCCAGCAGCTTGAGCGGGGTCACAGATACGCAGTATTTT. Protein: CASSLSGVTDTQYF.

The gene calls are TRBV29-1 and TRBJ2-1; no clear D gene. The CDR3 loop spans 15 amino acids. CDR1 and CDR2 (germline): SQVTM, ANQGSEA. The V end lost 0 bases, the J end lost 2 bases, and 11 bases lay between the germline ends. The CDR3 DNA reads as TGCAGCGTTGAAGAGGGTAGCTTTGCCTACAATGAGCAGTTCTTC. Residues: CSVEEGSFAYNEQFF.

The CDR3 bases are TGTGCCAGCAGCTCCGCCTGGACAGGGTCCCATGAGCAGTTCTTC. This sequence encodes CASSSAWTGSHEQFF. The genes are TRBV28 and TRBJ2-1; TRBD1 agrees at 8 bases. J gave up 8 bases and V 6 bases, and 12 bases lay outside the gene matches. The CDR3 is made up of 15 amino acids. Germline CDR1 is MDHEN and CDR2 is SYDVKM.

The V call is TRBV30, the J call TRBJ1-3, with unresolved D. The CDR3 contains 16 residues. V was clipped by 1 base and J by 0 bases, with 13 bases between them. In germline, CDR1 is GTSNPN, CDR2 SVGIG (reference sequence). CDR3 protein: CAWSGRTGRSGNTIYF. CDR3 sequence (DNA): TGTGCCTGGAGTGGCCGGACTGGCCGCTCTGGAAACACCATATATTTT. Complete variable domain (other parts from reference TRBV30 and TRBJ1-3): SQTIHQWPATLVQPVGSPLSLECTVEGTSNPNLYWYRQAAGRGLQLLFYSVGIGQISSEVPQNLSASRPQDRQFILSSKKLLLSDSGFYLCAWSGRTGRSGNTIYFGEGSWLTVV.

The genes are TRBV27 and TRBJ1-4; no reliable D call. Trimming pared 6 bases from V and 0 bases from J, leaving 11 bases between. CDR1 MNHEY and CDR2 SMNVEV come from the germline V gene (reference sequence). There are 15 residues in the CDR3. Written as DNA, the CDR3 is TGTGCCAGCAGCCGACAAGATGCAACTAATGAAAAACTGTTTTTT. Amino acid sequence: CASSRQDATNEKLFF.